Following are 4 T cell receptor beta chains from one sample sequenced in a study of T cell repertoires in cytomegalovirus infection. Each CDR3 protein gets one entry after TCRdb re-called the reads with MiXCR. The sample shows about 480,000 distinct CDR3 sequences, roughly a third of them seen only once. No antigens are known for them. The sample here was cultured PBMCs, taken from culture after CMV antigen stimulation. The receptors originated from a human donor in good health (CMV status not recorded). Some clones in this sample may be carry-over from other donors' samples.

The chain recombines TRBV12-3 or TRBV12-4 with TRBJ2-1, with 8 bases lining up with TRBD1. The junction had 11 bases not matched to a gene; V was cut back by 3 bases and J by 7 bases. CDR3 size: 16 residues. The DNA for the CDR3 is TGTGCCAGCAGTTTTCTGGGGCAGGGGGCGGAAAATGAGCAGTTCTTC. Its translation is CASSFLGQGAENEQFF.

This clonotype came up many times. This rearrangement joins TRBV7-2 to TRBJ2-1; 12 positions agree with TRBD2. Trimming cost V 1 base and J 10 bases; bases outside gene matches: 20. The CDR3 is 20 residues long. Germline V gene lookup returns CDR1 SGHTA and CDR2 FQGNSA. The DNA of the CDR3 is TGTGCCAGCAGCTTAGGGGGGGTTGGAGTTGCTAGCGGGAGGGAGAGCGAGCAGTTCTTC. Its translation: CASSLGGVGVASGRESEQFF.

This clonotype was recorded at least ten times. The chain joins TRBV7-3 to TRBJ2-1, with 8 positions matching TRBD2. Germline V lookup: CDR1 SGHTA, CDR2 FQGTGA. The trim removed 2 bases at V and 12 bases at J, leaving 6 bases unmatched. The CDR3 is made up of 13 amino acids. CDR3 coding DNA: TGTGCCAGCAGCTTATTTCCCGGGAGGGTGCAGTTCTTC. It is translated as CASSLFPGRVQFF.

V usage is TRBV5-8 and J usage is TRBJ2-5, with 11 bases matching TRBD1. The CDR3 loop spans 15 amino acids. Germline trimming cut 4 bases from V and 5 bases from J; bases unmatched to any gene: 7. Germline assignment: CDR1 SGHTS and CDR2 YDEGEE. CDR3 protein: CASSRTGGRDETQYF. The CDR3 DNA sequence: TGTGCCAGCAGCCGGACAGGGGGCCGGGACGAGACCCAGTACTTC.